This is a list of T cell receptor beta chains from one sample in a study of OX40 agonist ivuxolimab in advanced cancers. The table came from immunoSEQ multiplex PCR; TCRdb's copy has only in-frame clones and leaves some out. This sample has nearly 80,000 clones, with 90% found just once. Specimen: CD4+ or CD8+ T cells sorted from blood, collected in a trial of the OX40 agonist ivuxolimab. These receptors were taken from an adult with an advanced solid tumor such as melanoma, head and neck, liver or kidney cancer. Each CDR3 is given with its conserved first and last residue. The order of the fields is D gene, clone size, CDR3 length, J gene, V gene, CDR3 protein, CDR3 DNA. A D gene is named only where the DNA matches it firmly. A clone size is listed for some rows: how often the clone was seen (once, few, many), or a class if it is expanded.

NA,once,18,TRBJ1-2,TRBV9,CASSSRKSGRLGNYGYTF,TGTGCCAGCAGCTCTAGGAAGTCAGGGAGGCTTGGTAACTATGGCTACACCTTC
TRBD1,NA,15,TRBJ1-2,TRBV5-1,CASSLGTGGSYGYTF,TGCGCCAGCAGCTTGGGGACAGGGGGTAGCTATGGCTACACCTTC
NA,NA,14,TRBJ2-2,TRBV2,CASRKTENTGELFF,TGTGCCAGCAGAAAGACAGAGAACACCGGGGAGCTGTTTTTT
TRBD1,few,13,TRBJ1-5,TRBV29-1,CSVATGRGQPQHF,TGCAGCGTTGCGACAGGGCGAGGGCAGCCCCAGCATTTT
NA,NA,14,TRBJ1-5,TRBV6-5,CASSYEAGNQPQHF,TGTGCCAGCAGTTACGAGGCGGGAAATCAGCCCCAGCATTTT
TRBD1,NA,16,TRBJ2-2,TRBV11-2,CASSWRRTGDGGELFF,TGTGCCAGCAGCTGGCGACGGACAGGGGACGGCGGGGAGCTGTTTTTT
TRBD1,NA,16,TRBJ1-1,TRBV11-3,CASSLSPGQGDTEAFF,TGTGCCAGCAGCTTGTCTCCGGGACAGGGGGACACTGAAGCTTTCTTT
NA,once,14,TRBJ2-5,TRBV6-1,CASSDSQGTWTQYF,TGTGCCAGCAGTGACTCTCAGGGAACTTGGACCCAGTACTTC
TRBD1,NA,15,TRBJ1-6,TRBV6-6,CASLEKDRDNSPLHF,TGTGCCAGCCTTGAAAAAGACAGGGATAATTCACCCCTCCACTTT
NA,NA,13,TRBJ2-7,TRBV27,CASSAGTPYEQYF,TGTGCCAGCTCGGCAGGGACCCCCTACGAGCAGTACTTC
NA,NA,16,TRBJ2-3,TRBV6-6,CASRKGGDGETDTQYF,TGTGCCAGCAGGAAAGGGGGGGATGGTGAGACAGATACGCAGTATTTT
TRBD2,NA,15,TRBJ2-7,TRBV5-1,CASSRTSGTSYEQYF,TGCGCCAGCAGCCGGACTAGCGGGACCTCCTACGAGCAGTACTTC
TRBD1,NA,16,TRBJ1-1,TRBV14,CASSPGQGHNEPEAFF,TGTGCCAGCAGCCCTGGACAGGGCCATAATGAACCTGAAGCTTTCTTT
TRBD1,NA,13,TRBJ1-1,TRBV5-4,CASSVQGGTEAFF,TGTGCCAGCAGCGTACAGGGGGGGACTGAAGCTTTCTTT
NA,NA,13,TRBJ1-3,TRBV29-1,CSVSMSSGNTIYF,TGCAGCGTTTCCATGAGCTCTGGAAACACCATATATTTT
NA,NA,13,TRBJ1-1,TRBV28,CASTLTRNTEAFF,TGTGCCAGCACCCTGACAAGAAACACTGAAGCTTTCTTT
TRBD2,NA,15,TRBJ2-3,TRBV6-1,CATKGGSLPTDTQYF,TGTGCCACCAAAGGCGGGAGTCTGCCCACAGATACGCAGTATTTT
TRBD1,NA,16,TRBJ1-6,TRBV5-4,CASSLQAGGGNSPLHF,TGTGCCAGCAGCTTGCAGGCAGGGGGTGGAAATTCACCCCTCCACTTT
TRBD1,NA,12,TRBJ1-1,TRBV19,CACQTGRAEAFF,TGTGCCTGCCAGACAGGGCGGGCTGAAGCTTTCTTT
TRBD1,NA,12,TRBJ1-2,TRBV19,CASGDRPGGYTF,TGTGCCAGTGGGGACAGGCCAGGGGGCTACACCTTC
NA,NA,13,TRBJ1-3,TRBV7-9,CASSLAGGDTIYF,TGTGCCAGCAGCTTAGCGGGGGGTGACACCATATATTTT
NA,NA,13,TRBJ2-5,TRBV11-3,CASSAGLQETQYF,TGTGCCAGCAGCGCCGGGCTCCAAGAGACCCAGTACTTC
NA,NA,14,TRBJ1-4,TRBV10-1,CASSRGGSDEKLFF,TGCGCCAGCAGCCGAGGGGGATCGGACGAAAAACTGTTTTTT
TRBD1,NA,16,TRBJ1-3,TRBV18,CASSPEQGAYGNTIYF,TGTGCCAGCTCACCAGAACAGGGGGCATATGGAAACACCATATATTTT
TRBD2,NA,13,TRBJ2-7,TRBV5-6,CASSPGTSGPEYF,TGTGCCAGCAGCCCCGGGACTAGCGGGCCCGAGTACTTC
TRBD1,NA,16,TRBJ2-5,TRBV6-5,CASSYLRQGRPETQYF,TGTGCCAGCAGTTACTTGAGACAGGGTCGGCCGGAGACCCAGTACTTC
NA,NA,15,TRBJ2-3,TRBV10-2,CASSSSDRVSGAQYF,NA